Listed below are T cell receptor beta chains from one sample, sequenced in a study of early T cells in non-severe SARS-CoV-2 infection. TCRdb itself ran the 5' RACE reads through MiXCR, one entry per CDR3 protein. The profile shows thousands of distinct CDR3 sequences, 4% to 5.5% of them singletons. Specimen: whole blood. These receptors all come from an adult who was a healthcare worker with PCR-confirmed SARS-CoV-2 infection or an uninfected control (not recorded which). Both conserved end residues are part of each CDR3. D genes are given only for firm matches. Clone size is given as once, few or many counts, or a class when the clone is expanded.

j_gene	d_gene	v_gene	abundance	CDR3aa	CDR3nt
TRBJ2-7	-	TRBV2	many	CAYRGQTRSYEQYF	TGTGCCTACCGGGGGCAGACTCGTTCCTACGAGCAGTACTTC
TRBJ1-4	-	TRBV19	medium-sized	CASSMKVGGMTTNEKLFF	TGTGCCAGTAGTATGAAGGTCGGGGGTATGACAACTAATGAAAAACTGTTTTTT
TRBJ2-7	TRBD1	TRBV4-1	few	CASSQAGTGIYEQYF	TGCGCCAGCAGCCAAGCCGGGACAGGGATCTACGAGCAGTACTTC
TRBJ2-1	-	TRBV10-3	medium-sized	CAVASESSYNEQFF	TGTGCCGTCGCTAGCGAGAGCTCCTACAATGAGCAGTTCTTC
TRBJ2-1	-	TRBV6-6	medium-sized	CASSYSYGSNEQFF	TGTGCCAGCAGTTACTCGTACGGATCCAATGAGCAGTTCTTC
TRBJ2-1	TRBD2	TRBV4-1	medium-sized	CASSQASGSYNEQFF	TGCGCCAGCAGCCAAGCTAGCGGGTCCTACAATGAGCAGTTCTTC
TRBJ2-7	TRBD1	TRBV20-1	medium-sized	CSASGDRTGSYEQYF	TGCAGTGCTAGCGGTGACCGGACAGGATCCTACGAGCAGTACTTC
TRBJ2-5	TRBD2	TRBV9	many	CASSVGTSGKAQETQYF	TGTGCCAGCAGCGTAGGGACTAGCGGGAAAGCCCAAGAGACCCAGTACTTC
TRBJ2-1	TRBD2	TRBV7-9	many	CASSLSAGASYNEQFF	TGTGCCAGCAGCTTATCGGCGGGAGCCTCCTACAATGAGCAGTTCTTC
TRBJ1-1	-	TRBV20-1	many	CSASPWQGSTEAFF	TGCAGTGCTAGCCCCTGGCAGGGATCCACTGAAGCTTTCTTT
TRBJ1-5	TRBD1	TRBV19	many	CASSIPGQNQPQHF	TGTGCCAGTAGTATTCCGGGACAGAATCAGCCCCAGCATTTT
TRBJ2-1	-	TRBV20-1	many	CSARDMGQSNEQFF	TGCAGTGCTAGAGACATGGGCCAGTCCAATGAGCAGTTCTTC
TRBJ2-2	TRBD1	TRBV19	many	CASGQGVSTGELFF	TGTGCCAGTGGTCAGGGGGTTAGCACCGGGGAGCTGTTTTTT
TRBJ2-6	TRBD1	TRBV10-3	medium-sized	CAIRTGPGANVLTF	TGTGCCATCAGGACAGGGCCAGGGGCCAACGTCCTGACTTTC
TRBJ2-1	TRBD2	TRBV15	many	CATSIPRTSGRAYEQFF	TGTGCCACCAGCATCCCAAGGACTAGCGGGAGGGCCTATGAGCAGTTCTTC
TRBJ2-5	TRBD1	TRBV24-1	medium-sized	CATNHQTGYCETQYF	TGTGCCACCAACCATCAGACAGGGTACTGCGAGACCCAGTACTTC
TRBJ1-2	TRBD1	TRBV7-9	many	CASDRGLDYGYTF	TGTGCCAGCGACAGGGGGCTTGACTATGGCTACACCTTC
TRBJ1-5	-	TRBV2	medium-sized	CASSDAGVRINQPQHF	TGTGCCAGCAGTGATGCGGGGGTTAGGATCAATCAGCCCCAGCATTTT
TRBJ1-1	-	TRBV5-1	medium-sized	CASSFAGSSSPEAFF	TGCGCCAGCAGCTTCGCGGGCAGCTCGTCTCCTGAAGCTTTCTTT
TRBJ1-5	TRBD1	TRBV7-2	medium-sized	CASSPGTGSNQPQHF	TGTGCCAGCAGCCCCGGGACAGGGAGCAATCAGCCCCAGCATTTT
TRBJ1-1	-	TRBV6-5	many	CASRLGGTEAFF	TGTGCCAGCAGACTGGGAGGCACTGAAGCTTTCTTT
TRBJ2-1	-	TRBV7-9	medium-sized	CASSPPQGGSSYNEQFF	TGTGCCAGCAGCCCCCCCCAGGGGGGGAGCTCCTACAATGAGCAGTTCTTC